Below, 24 T cell receptor beta chains from the same sample are listed, as sequenced in a study of blood T cell repertoires in COVID-19. Sequenced by immunoSEQ multiplex PCR; TCRdb stores in-frame clones only, minus some. The sample records hundreds of thousands of clones, over 75% being singletons. The sample taken for sequencing was PBMCs or T cells enriched from blood (not recorded which). These receptors were taken from a man aged 18 to 30 who had recovered from COVID-19.

This chain connects TRBV28 to TRBJ1-5, with a tentative D call TRBD1 (5 bases). Between the trimmed V and J ends, which lost 5 bases and 6 bases, there was a span of 5 bases. Germline lookup yields CDR1 MDHEN and CDR2 SYDVKM. The CDR3 runs 11 residues. DNA for the CDR3: TGTGCCAGCAGTAGGGGTCAGCCCCAGCATTTT. Translated: CASSRGQPQHF.

This chain joins TRBV19 and TRBJ1-1; D not resolved. CDR1 and CDR2 (germline): LNHDA, SQIVND (reference sequence). Trimming removed 6 bases at V and 7 bases at J, with 9 bases between. The CDR3 length is 11 residues. In DNA, the CDR3 is TGTGCCAGTAGCCGGAGAGGTGAAGCTTTCTTT. Its translation: CASSRRGEAFF.

The genes are TRBV5-1 and TRBJ2-5; TRBD1 aligns across 9 bases. CDR1 is SGHRS, CDR2 YFSETQ, per germline. V lost 6 bases to trimming and J lost 5 bases; unmatched junction nucleotides: 8. The CDR3 contains 14 residues. The CDR3 here is CASTPDRGWETQYF. CDR3 bases: TGCGCCAGCACCCCGGACAGGGGCTGGGAGACCCAGTACTTC.

The chain couples TRBV13 to TRBJ1-5; TRBD1 agrees at 7 bases. After removal of 3 bases from V and 2 bases from J, the junction contained 1 base not matched to a gene. The germline gives CDR1 PRHDT, CDR2 FYEKMQ (reference sequence). CDR3 length: 14 residues. The CDR3 sequence: CASSFGTGNQPQHF. The CDR3 nucleotides are TGTGCCAGCAGCTTCGGGACAGGCAATCAGCCCCAGCATTTT.

This clone is a singleton in its sample. V usage is TRBV5-6 and J usage is TRBJ2-7; the match to TRBD1 covers 12 bases. The CDR3 length is 13 residues. Trimming at V came to 4 bases and at J to 5 bases, leaving 1 base not matched to a gene. Germline assignment: CDR1 SGHDT and CDR2 YYEEEE. The CDR3 nucleotides are TGTGCCAGCAGCAGGGACAGGGGGCACGAGCAGTACTTC. It codes for CASSRDRGHEQYF.

J is TRBJ2-2 and V is TRBV5-1; 9 nucleotides match TRBD1. The germline gives CDR1 SGHRS, CDR2 YFSETQ. V shed 4 bases and J 0 bases; nucleotides not matched to a gene: 4. The CDR3 loop spans 16 amino acids. The CDR3 sequence: CASSKRQGANTGELFF. CDR3 sequence (DNA): TGCGCCAGCAGCAAGCGACAGGGGGCGAACACCGGGGAGCTGTTTTTT.

The CDR3 is CSVGDTVYEQYF. The DNA for the CDR3 is TGCAGCGTTGGGGACACGGTGTACGAGCAGTACTTC. The V call is TRBV29-1, the J call TRBJ2-7, with D tentatively TRBD1 (6 bases). Germline lookup yields CDR1 SQVTM and CDR2 ANQGSEA. The CDR3 is made up of 12 amino acids. V lost 4 bases and J 4 bases, leaving 11 bases between the germline ends.

The chain carries TRBV3-1 (or the pseudogene TRBV3-2) and TRBJ2-3, with 12 bases fitting TRBD2. The V gene end was trimmed by 4 bases and the J gene end by 2 bases; junction bases not matched to a gene: 4. The CDR3 covers 16 residues. Germline V gene sequence: CDR1 LGHDT, CDR2 YNNKEL (reference sequence). CDR3 sequence reads: CASSRGLAGTTDTQYF. DNA for the CDR3: TGTGCCAGCAGCCGAGGACTAGCGGGGACCACAGATACGCAGTATTTT.

The chain is built from TRBV7-3 and TRBJ2-3; D gene unclear. The CDR3 is 11 amino acids. V lost 8 bases and J 5 bases, leaving 8 bases between the germline ends. The germline V gene encodes CDR1 SGHTA and CDR2 FQGTGA. CDR3 amino acids: CASAVGDTQYF. The CDR3 region has the DNA TGTGCCAGCGCGGTGGGAGATACGCAGTATTTT.

The chain couples TRBV5-1 to TRBJ2-7; 12 bases map to TRBD1. V was pared by 6 bases and J by 6 bases, with 10 bases of the junction left unmatched. Per the germline V gene, CDR1 is SGHRS and CDR2 is YFSETQ. CDR3 length equals 15 residues. The CDR3 region is CASNRPGTGGAEQYF. In DNA form, the CDR3 reads TGCGCCAGCAACAGGCCCGGGACAGGGGGCGCCGAGCAGTACTTC. Full variable domain (remainder filled in from reference TRBV5-1 and TRBJ2-7): KAGVTQTPRYLIKTRGQQVTLSCSPISGHRSVSWYQQTPGQGLQFLFEYFSETQRNKGNFPGRFSGRQFSNSRSEMNVSTLELGDSALYLCASNRPGTGGAEQYFGPGTRLTVT.

The chain uses TRBV10-3 and TRBJ1-2; 7 bases are shared with TRBD1. The CDR3 has 15 amino acids. V lost 6 bases and J lost 1; bases outside the gene matches: 8. Germline CDR1 and CDR2: ENHRY and SYGVKD. In DNA form, the CDR3 reads TGTGCCATCAGGGATGGGTACAGGGGTAACTATGGCTACACCTTC. It specifies CAIRDGYRGNYGYTF.

V gene TRBV4-1 combines with J gene TRBJ1-6; D gene unclear. The germline V gene has CDR1 MGHRA and CDR2 YSYEKL. Trimming took off 1 base at V and 5 bases at J, with 12 bases between the two ends. The CDR3 extends over 16 amino acids. DNA for the CDR3: TGCGCCAGCAGCCAAGTAGGGAGAAACAATAATTCACCCCTCCACTTT. Its protein is CASSQVGRNNNSPLHF.

The rearrangement uses TRBV28 and TRBJ1-5; D might be TRBD1 (5 bases). Germline CDR1 and CDR2: MDHEN and SYDVKM. V was shortened by 6 bases and J by 0 bases, with 15 bases between the two germline ends. The CDR3 has 16 residues. CDR3 DNA: TGTGCCAGCAGCGGGCGGGACGTTTATAGCAATCAGCCCCAGCATTTT. It codes for CASSGRDVYSNQPQHF.

The V gene is TRBV19, the J gene TRBJ2-3; no clear D. CDR3 size: 13 residues. Germline V lookup: CDR1 LNHDA, CDR2 SQIVND (reference sequence). V gave up 3 bases and J gave up 6 bases, with 10 bases separating them. CDR3 DNA: TGTGCCAGTAGTATCGTGTTTTTGGATACGCAGTATTTT. This codes for CASSIVFLDTQYF. Filled out from reference TRBV19 and TRBJ2-3, the complete variable domain reads DGGITQSPKYLFRKEGQNVTLSCEQNLNHDAMYWYRQDPGQGLRLIYYSQIVNDFQKGDIAEGYSVSREKKESFPLTVTSAQKNPTAFYLCASSIVFLDTQYFGPGTRLTVL.

The V gene is TRBV4-3, the J gene TRBJ2-7, with no clear D. The CDR3 totals 15 residues. Germline V lookup: CDR1 LGHNA, CDR2 YSLEER. With 1 base removed from V and 2 bases from J, the gap between germline ends came to 12 bases. The CDR3 loop reads CASSQGLAVTYEQYF. The CDR3 nucleotides read TGCGCCAGCAGCCAAGGACTCGCAGTAACCTACGAGCAGTACTTC.

V and J are TRBV18 and TRBJ1-2, with D possibly being TRBD1 (6 bases). CDR3 size: 14 residues. V lost 6 bases to trimming and J lost 0 bases, with 11 bases between them. CDR1 KGHSH and CDR2 LQKENI come from the germline V gene. The CDR3 is CASSPDSANYGYTF. The CDR3 DNA sequence: TGTGCCAGCTCCCCGGACAGTGCTAACTATGGCTACACCTTC.

V usage is TRBV5-6 and J usage is TRBJ1-5; D gene unclear. Germline CDR1 and CDR2: SGHDT and YYEEEE. This CDR3 is built from 13 residues. Trimming shortened V by 4 bases and J by 6 bases, and 11 bases separated the two germline ends. CDR3 bases: TGTGCCAGCAGCAGCCAACAGAGTCAGCCCCAGCATTTT. The encoded protein is CASSSQQSQPQHF. The whole variable domain, remainder taken from reference TRBV5-6 and TRBJ1-5, is DAGVTQSPTHLIKTRGQQVTLRCSPKSGHDTVSWYQQALGQGPQFIFQYYEEEERQRGNFPDRFSGHQFPNYSSELNVNALLLGDSALYLCASSSQQSQPQHFGDGTRLSIL.

The V and J genes are TRBV5-6 and TRBJ1-2, with D perhaps TRBD1 (6 bases). V gave up 0 bases and J gave up 0 bases, with 18 bases separating them. CDR3 length: 18 residues. Germline assignment: CDR1 SGHDT and CDR2 YYEEEE. The CDR3 protein is CASSLEVSQGTTNYGYTF. The CDR3 nucleotides read TGTGCCAGCAGCTTGGAGGTCTCACAGGGCACCACTAACTATGGCTACACCTTC.

This chain links TRBV19 with TRBJ1-5; 9 bases fit TRBD1. Per the germline V gene, CDR1 is LNHDA and CDR2 is SQIVND (reference sequence). CDR3 size: 13 residues. The trim removed 10 bases at V and 4 bases at J, leaving 5 bases unmatched. The CDR3 DNA reads as TGTGCCACGTCCGGGACAGGGAATCAGCCCCAGCATTTT. Amino acids: CATSGTGNQPQHF.

This clone was seen only once. The V gene is TRBV27, the J gene TRBJ2-3; possible D gene TRBD2, 5 bases. Per germline, CDR1 MNHEY and CDR2 SMNVEV (reference sequence). V was clipped by 3 bases and J by 7 bases, with 14 bases between them. This CDR3 contains 14 residues. CDR3 in DNA: TGTGCCAGCAGTTTGAGGGTTGGCCAGAATACGCAGTATTTT. Amino acid sequence: CASSLRVGQNTQYF.

CDR3 coding DNA: TGCGCCAGCAGCCCAAAGGTTACTAGCGGGGTATCTGGGGAGCTGTTTTTT. Its protein product is CASSPKVTSGVSGELFF. This chain connects TRBV4-1 to TRBJ2-2, with 10 bases lining up with TRBD2. This CDR3 is built from 17 residues. The germline gives CDR1 MGHRA, CDR2 YSYEKL. The V gene end was trimmed by 4 bases and the J gene end by 8 bases; junction bases not matched to a gene: 13.

V and J are TRBV30 and TRBJ2-1, with TRBD2 as a possible D gene (6 bases). Per the germline V gene, CDR1 is GTSNPN and CDR2 is SVGIG (reference sequence). The CDR3 is 12 residues long. Trimming took off 3 bases at V and 8 bases at J, with 11 bases between the two ends. The CDR3 loop reads CAWRASGYEQFF. For the CDR3, the DNA is TGTGCCTGGAGAGCCAGCGGGTATGAGCAGTTCTTC.

The chain has TRBV7-8 and TRBJ2-5, with D maybe TRBD2 (5 bases). Germline loops: CDR1 SGHVS, CDR2 FQNEAQ. V was clipped by 1 base and J by 5 bases, with 11 bases between them. This CDR3 has 14 residues. CDR3 protein: CASSLVGILETQYF. The CDR3 DNA follows: TGTGCCAGCAGCTTAGTCGGGATACTGGAGACCCAGTACTTC.

The gene calls are TRBV7-9 and TRBJ1-1; D is perhaps TRBD1 (5 bases). Trimming left V 1 base short and J 4 bases short, with 13 bases between. Germline V gene sequence: CDR1 SEHNR, CDR2 FQNEAQ (reference sequence). The length of the CDR3 is 15 residues. CDR3 loop: CASSLVSTGGTEAFF. CDR3 coding DNA: TGTGCCAGCAGCTTAGTTTCTACCGGGGGCACTGAAGCTTTCTTT. Full variable domain (remainder filled in from reference TRBV7-9 and TRBJ1-1): DTGVSQNPRHKITKRGQNVTFRCDPISEHNRLYWYRQTLGQGPEFLTYFQNEAQLEKSRLLSDRFSAERPKGSFSTLEIQRTEQGDSAMYLCASSLVSTGGTEAFFGQGTRLTVV.